The entry below gives a single TCR beta chain sequence along with its context. The source of the sample is a study of blood T cell repertoires in COVID-19. This table comes from immunoSEQ multiplex PCR, and its TCRdb copy is limited to in-frame clones, with some not included. The sample carries under 250,000 clones, approximately 80% recorded once. With 5 bases removed from V and 6 bases from J, the gap between germline ends came to 10 bases. Germline CDR1 SGHDN, CDR2 FVKESK. This CDR3 region has 13 residues. The cohort comprised adults aged about 18 to 100 years residing in some 24 US areas. Participant-reported clinical history was the basis for cohort assignment.

Sequences were obtained from PBMCs or T cells enriched from blood (not recorded which). The chain links TRBV14 to TRBJ2-2, with TRBD2 as a possible D gene (5 bases). This sequence was found in a man between 25 and 39 years old with acute COVID-19. CDR3 coding DNA: TGTGCCAGCAGCACTACTAGACCCGGGGAGCTGTTTTTT. Amino acid sequence: CASSTTRPGELFF.